This TCR beta chain was identified in a study of cytomegalovirus exposure and HLA in healthy donors. About the research overall: T cells numbering some 170 million yielded more than 95 million unique TCR beta sequences in an earlier analysis. Whole-study findings and limits: Later analysis associated a missense DCLRE1C variant with TCR beta V- and J-gene trimming. Cytomegalovirus-associated TCR beta chains were listed, numbering 164. Per a prior analysis, the majority of TCR beta V segments were productive roughly 87% or roughly 30% of the time.

Details on this clone: The target antigen is unknown.

The PCR contained 60 Vbeta and 13 Jbeta primers. Produced via immunoSEQ multiplex PCR; TCRdb's table is partial and in-frame only. The table for this sample gives around 55,000 clones. Unmatched junction bases numbered 9, after V lost 0 bases and J lost 0 bases. The CDR3 is made up of 19 amino acids. Germline CDR1 reads SGHRS; CDR2 reads YFSETQ. The V gene is TRBV5-1, the J gene TRBJ2-5, with 12 bases aligning to TRBD2. Specimen: PBMCs. The clonotype comes from a man aged 50 to 59 in good health and CMV-seropositive. CDR3 DNA sequence: TGCGCCAGCAGCTTGGCGGTACTAGCGGGGGGCCTGTACCAAGAGACCCAGTACTTC. Amino acids: CASSLAVLAGGLYQETQYF.